The rows below give T cell receptor beta chains drawn from one sample of a study of blood T cell repertoires in COVID-19. Profiling relied on immunoSEQ multiplex PCR, and the TCRdb table lists in-frame clones only, not all of them. Seen here are about 96,000 clones, about 81% observed once, and the top ten hold 15% to 20%. The sequencing sample was made of peripheral blood. Receptors originate from a woman aged 55-69 years with acute or convalescent COVID-19. Each CDR3 is given with its conserved first and last residue. The D gene is left open where the match is weak. Part of the rows lack a size; the others show once, few, many or a class for expanded clones.

TRBJ2-5	TRBV27	NA	TRBD2	TGTGCCAGCATAAGCGGGGGGGACCAAGAGACCCAGTACTTC	CASISGGDQETQYF
TRBJ1-2	TRBV9	NA	TRBD1	TGTGCCAGCAGCGTATTGTCAGGGGGTGATTATGGCTACACCTTC	CASSVLSGGDYGYTF
TRBJ2-3	TRBV29-1	NA	TRBD2	TGCAGCGGGTCTCTGCGGGGGGGGAGCACAGATACGCAGTATTTT	CSGSLRGGSTDTQYF
TRBJ2-1	TRBV18	NA	NA	TGTGCCAGCTCCCGCCGGGTACTCAATGAGCAGTTCTTC	CASSRRVLNEQFF
TRBJ1-1	TRBV25-1	NA	NA	TGTGCCAGCAGCGCGGCGGTGAGCAACACTGAAGCTTTCTTT	CASSAAVSNTEAFF
TRBJ1-1	TRBV2	once	NA	TGTGCCAGTGGAAGGGAGGCGAACACTGAAGCTTTCTTT	CASGREANTEAFF
TRBJ1-6	TRBV27	NA	NA	TGTGCCAGCAGTCCACCGTCTTTTCAGAGAGAAGGGGATTCACCCCTCCACTTT	CASSPPSFQREGDSPLHF
TRBJ1-1	TRBV11-2	many	TRBD1	TGTGCCAGCAGCCGGGACAGGGTCACTGAAGCTTTCTTT	CASSRDRVTEAFF
TRBJ2-3	TRBV19	NA	TRBD2	TGTGCCAGTAGATCTAGCGGGGAAAGCACAGATACGCAGTATTTT	CASRSSGESTDTQYF
TRBJ1-6	TRBV2	NA	TRBD1	TGTGCCAGCAGCGTACCCTCTATCAGGGGGCTAGGAGATAATTCACCCCTCCACTTT	CASSVPSIRGLGDNSPLHF
TRBJ1-6	TRBV6-6	once	NA	TGTGCCAGCAGCCCTCCGACCGGAGGGGATTCACCCCTCCACTTT	CASSPPTGGDSPLHF
TRBJ2-1	TRBV30	NA	NA	TGTGCCTGGAGTGGGGTGAGCTTGCGCGGTGAGCAGTTCTTC	CAWSGVSLRGEQFF